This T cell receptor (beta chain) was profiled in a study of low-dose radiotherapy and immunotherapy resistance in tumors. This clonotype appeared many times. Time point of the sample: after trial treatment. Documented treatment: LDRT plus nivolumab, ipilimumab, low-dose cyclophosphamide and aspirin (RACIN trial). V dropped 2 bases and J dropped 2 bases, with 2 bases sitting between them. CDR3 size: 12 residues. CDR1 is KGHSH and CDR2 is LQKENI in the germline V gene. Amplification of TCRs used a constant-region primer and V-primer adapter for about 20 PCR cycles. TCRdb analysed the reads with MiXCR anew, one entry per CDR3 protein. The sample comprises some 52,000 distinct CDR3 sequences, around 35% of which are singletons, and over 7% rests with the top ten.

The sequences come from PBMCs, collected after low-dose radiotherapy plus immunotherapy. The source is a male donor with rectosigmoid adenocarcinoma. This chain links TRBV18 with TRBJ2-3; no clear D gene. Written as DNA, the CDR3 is TGTGCCAGCTCACCATTCACAGATACGCAGTATTTT. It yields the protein CASSPFTDTQYF. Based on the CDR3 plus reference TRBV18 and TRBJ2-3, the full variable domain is NAGVMQNPRHLVRRRGQEARLRCSPMKGHSHVYWYRQLPEEGLKFMVYLQKENIIDESGMPKERFSAEFPKEGPSILRIQQVVRGDSAAYFCASSPFTDTQYFGPGTRLTVL.